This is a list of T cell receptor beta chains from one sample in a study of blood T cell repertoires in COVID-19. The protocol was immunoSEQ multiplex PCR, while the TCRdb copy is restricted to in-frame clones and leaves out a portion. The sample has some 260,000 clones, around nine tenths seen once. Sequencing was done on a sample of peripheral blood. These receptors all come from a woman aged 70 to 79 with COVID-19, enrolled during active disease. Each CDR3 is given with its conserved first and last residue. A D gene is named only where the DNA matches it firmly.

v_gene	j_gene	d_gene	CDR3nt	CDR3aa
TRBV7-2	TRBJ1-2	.	TGTGCCAGCAGCCGGCCGGGACAAATCTATGGCTACACCTTC	CASSRPGQIYGYTF
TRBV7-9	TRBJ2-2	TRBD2	TGTGCCAGCAGCTTCCCGACTAGCGGGAGACAACGCACCGGGGAGCTGTTTTTT	CASSFPTSGRQRTGELFF
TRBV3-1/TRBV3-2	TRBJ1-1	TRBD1	TGTGCCAGCAGCCAGAGGACCGGGACAGGGCCGAACACTGAAGCTTTCTTT	CASSQRTGTGPNTEAFF
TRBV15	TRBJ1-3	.	TGTGCCACCAGTGGCGGGGCTGGAAACACCATATATTTT	CATSGGAGNTIYF
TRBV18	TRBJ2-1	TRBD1	TGTGCCAGCTCAGTTATGACAGGGCCCTACAATGAGCAGTTCTTC	CASSVMTGPYNEQFF
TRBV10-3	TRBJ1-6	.	TGTGCCAGCGCGGAGGCCGCTAATAATTCACCCCTCCACTTT	CASAEAANNSPLHF
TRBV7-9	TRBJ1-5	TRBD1	TGTGCCAGCAGCTCCACAGGGGGCACTAGGACTCAGCCCCAGCATTTT	CASSSTGGTRTQPQHF
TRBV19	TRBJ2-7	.	TGTGCCAGTAGTATCAGCGAGCAGTACTTC	CASSISEQYF
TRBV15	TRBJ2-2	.	TGTGCCACCAGCAGAGATCGCGGGACCTCCACCGGGGAGCTGTTTTTT	CATSRDRGTSTGELFF
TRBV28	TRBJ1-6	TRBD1	TGTGCCAGCAGGTACGTTACGACCGGGACAGGGGGCTCACCCCTCCACTTT	CASRYVTTGTGGSPLHF
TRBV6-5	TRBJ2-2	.	TGTGCCAGCAACTCCGGGACACCGAACACCGGGGAGCTGTTTTTT	CASNSGTPNTGELFF